The present TCR beta chain was sequenced within a study of CD4+ T cells in melanoma. V shed 5 bases and J 6 bases; nucleotides not matched to a gene: 4. The CDR3 consists of 14 residues. CDR1 is SGHRS and CDR2 is YFSETQ in the germline V gene. Using immunoSEQ multiplex PCR, the repertoire was profiled, and TCRdb retains in-frame clones only, with some absent. The sample consists of fewer than 11,000 clones, 65% to 70% of them appearing once. The study, taken as a whole, reports: CD8+ T cell, macrophage and B cell function reportedly correlated with neoantigen-specific CD4+ T cells. Diverse differentiation states were reported for melanoma neoantigen-specific CD4+ T cells.

This clone was picked up one time. Its antigen is still unknown. Sequenced input: cells from a culture (not recorded whether cultured in vitro). The gene calls are TRBV5-1 and TRBJ2-2; TRBD1 matches at 10 bases. This receptor was taken from a human donor with melanoma. DNA for the CDR3: TGCGCCAGCAGATCTGACAGGGGGCCCGGGGAGCTGTTTTTT. Its protein product is CASRSDRGPGELFF.